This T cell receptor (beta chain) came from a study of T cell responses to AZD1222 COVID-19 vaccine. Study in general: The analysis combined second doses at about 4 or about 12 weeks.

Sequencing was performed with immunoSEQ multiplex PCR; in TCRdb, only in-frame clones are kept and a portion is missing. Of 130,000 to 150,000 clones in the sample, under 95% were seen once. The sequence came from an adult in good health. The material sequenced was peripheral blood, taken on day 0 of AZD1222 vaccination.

CDR3 amino acids: CASRWGGENTEAFF. The CDR3 DNA reads as TGTGCCAGTAGATGGGGCGGAGAGAACACTGAAGCTTTCTTT. This chain joins TRBV19 and TRBJ1-1; the D gene is possibly TRBD1 (5 bases). CDR1 and CDR2 (germline): LNHDA, SQIVND (reference sequence). Trimming removed 6 bases at V and 1 base at J, with 12 bases between. This CDR3 comprises 14 residues.